What follows describes a single TCR beta chain. Its antigen remains unknown. This record belongs to a study of T cell responses to AZD1222 COVID-19 vaccine. The V and J ends lost 4 bases and 3 bases respectively, with 14 bases between them. The CDR3 extends over 15 amino acids. In germline, CDR1 is SGHRS, CDR2 YFSETQ. Broader study findings: Reports indicate that nearly half of spike-specific TCRs are directed at unmutated variant regions.

Sequencing used immunoSEQ multiplex PCR; TCRdb keeps in-frame clones, though not all of them. The table has 180,000 or so clones, around 93% seen once. The sequence came from an adult who received the AZD1222 COVID-19 vaccine. V and J are TRBV5-1 and TRBJ1-5, with D unresolved. This material consisted of peripheral blood, taken 28 days after the second AZD1222 dose. Written as DNA, the CDR3 is TGCGCCAGCAGCCCTGGGTCTGCCCCCAATCAGCCCCAGCATTTT. This sequence encodes CASSPGSAPNQPQHF.